This T cell receptor beta chain was obtained from a study of cytomegalovirus exposure and HLA in healthy donors. A note on this clone: Its antigen remains unknown.

Only in-frame clones appear in the TCRdb table, and some are missing; sequencing was by immunoSEQ multiplex PCR. The sample has about 160,000 clones; about 88% are singletons. Study-level results: Researchers catalogued roughly 170 TCR beta chains as cytomegalovirus-associated. A classifier reportedly called cytomegalovirus status with high sensitivity and specificity.

This receptor was obtained from a woman aged 18-29 years in good health and CMV-seronegative. Sequenced material: PBMCs.

CDR3 loop: CASRPGANTGELFF. Written as DNA, the CDR3 is TGCGCCAGCAGGCCGGGAGCGAACACCGGGGAGCTGTTTTTT. The chain links TRBV4-3 to TRBJ2-2, with a possible D match to TRBD2 (6 bases). Germline V gene lookup returns CDR1 LGHNA and CDR2 YSLEER. Trimming took off 6 bases at V and 0 bases at J, with 8 bases between the two ends. The CDR3 contains 14 residues.